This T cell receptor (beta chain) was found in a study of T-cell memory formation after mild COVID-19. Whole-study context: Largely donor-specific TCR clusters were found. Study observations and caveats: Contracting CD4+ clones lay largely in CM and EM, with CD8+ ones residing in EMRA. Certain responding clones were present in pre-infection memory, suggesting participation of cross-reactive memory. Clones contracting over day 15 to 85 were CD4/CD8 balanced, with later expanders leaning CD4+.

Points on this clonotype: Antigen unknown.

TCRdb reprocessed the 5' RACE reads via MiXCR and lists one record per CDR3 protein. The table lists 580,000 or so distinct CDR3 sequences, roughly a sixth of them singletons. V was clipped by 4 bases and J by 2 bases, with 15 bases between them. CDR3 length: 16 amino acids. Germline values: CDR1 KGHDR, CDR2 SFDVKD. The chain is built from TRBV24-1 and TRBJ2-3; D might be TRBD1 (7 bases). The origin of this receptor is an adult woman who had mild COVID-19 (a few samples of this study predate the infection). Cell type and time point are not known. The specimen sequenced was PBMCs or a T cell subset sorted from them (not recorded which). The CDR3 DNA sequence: TGTGCCACCAGTGACACCAGGGGGGATCCCACAGATACGCAGTATTTT. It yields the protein CATSDTRGDPTDTQYF.